This T cell receptor (beta chain) was recovered during a study of shared clonotypes between healthy human individuals. CDR3 length: 15 residues. Germline V gene sequence: CDR1 MNHNS, CDR2 SASEGT. Trimming removed 8 bases at V and 0 bases at J, with 14 bases between. Profiling relied on immunoSEQ multiplex PCR, and the TCRdb table lists in-frame clones only, not all of them. This table holds roughly 2.4 million clones, approximately 96% found once. The sequence derives from a man aged 18 to 29 in good health. The sample was naive CD4+ T cells sorted from blood. Sample subset: CD45RA+ positively selected. V gene TRBV6-1 combines with J gene TRBJ2-1; the D gene could be TRBD1 or TRBD2 (5 bases each). The CDR3 reads CASLGVLDSYNEQFF. The CDR3 nucleotides are TGTGCCAGCCTGGGGGTTCTAGACTCCTACAATGAGCAGTTCTTC.